Listed below are T cell receptor beta chains from one sample, sequenced in a study of T cells after posttransplantation cyclophosphamide. Profiled with immunoSEQ multiplex PCR; TCRdb holds only in-frame clones, not every one. This repertoire holds 14,000 or so clones, and none appear only once. The specimen comprised PBMCs, sampled approximately 1,100 days after allogeneic stem cell transplant with posttransplant cyclophosphamide. Source of these receptors: a female patient aged 40-50 years who received an allogeneic stem cell transplant from a related donor, was CMV-positive, and had no GVHD. Some of the T cells might come from the graft donor. CDR3s leave out the opening cysteine and the closing phenylalanine or tryptophan. D genes are given only for firm matches.

j_call d_call v_call cdr3_aa
TRBJ1-1 . TRBV5-1 ASSSASGGAMNTEAF
TRBJ1-5 . TRBV21-1 ASSKAEVSGNITGPQH
TRBJ2-1 . TRBV7-2 ASSLTGYNEQF
TRBJ2-1 . TRBV7-9 ASSFMFDNEQF
TRBJ2-1 TRBD2 TRBV5-1 ASGGVISSYNEQF
TRBJ2-2 . TRBV9 ASSLTGTQNTGELF
TRBJ1-3 . TRBV4-3 ASSQVGGLGNTIY
TRBJ1-5 . TRBV6-5 ASSSGQSGNQPQH
TRBJ1-4 TRBD1 TRBV6-5 ASSSLTGGFEKLF
TRBJ1-5 . TRBV4-3 ASSQESGANQPQH
TRBJ2-2 TRBD1 TRBV4-2 ASRPSGTGAGELF
TRBJ1-5 TRBD1 TRBV18 ASSLKTGGNQPQH
TRBJ1-4 . TRBV2 ASSPLGGLKLF
TRBJ1-2 . TRBV2 ASSGGLYGYT
TRBJ1-1 . TRBV4-1 ASSPREVSEAF
TRBJ1-5 . TRBV5-6 ASSLRQVNQPQH
TRBJ2-5 . TRBV4-3 ASSKDSQETQY
TRBJ1-1 . TRBV5-1 ASSLVEYSRGTEAF
TRBJ1-6 TRBD1 TRBV11-2 ASSSWGQAYNSPLH
TRBJ2-1 . TRBV11-2 ASSRDLPGGEQF
TRBJ2-3 . TRBV9 ASSVPGADTQY
TRBJ2-1 TRBD2 TRBV9 ASSVGPNAGGRHNEQF
TRBJ1-1 . TRBV6-5 ASSSGVYTEAF
TRBJ1-1 . TRBV5-4 ASRQGRATEAF
TRBJ1-1 . TRBV25-1 ASSWGTQGNTEAF
TRBJ2-3 TRBD2 TRBV9 ASSPRLAGGTDTQY
TRBJ2-5 TRBD2 TRBV9 ASSVALTAAGAQY
TRBJ2-2 . TRBV5-1 ASSLIEAGELF
TRBJ2-5 . TRBV27 ASSSTALRAPGETQY